This record looks at one T cell receptor beta chain sequence and its context. The sample originates from a study of patients and donors after allogeneic stem cell transplantation. TCRdb recomputed calls from the RT-PCR reads with MiXCR, one row per CDR3 protein. The sample consists of about 400,000 distinct CDR3 sequences, under 20% of them appearing once. Germline values: CDR1 DFQATT, CDR2 SNEGSKA (reference sequence). Losses at the gene ends were 0 bases for V and 8 bases for J; bases not matched to a gene: 9. This CDR3 region has 15 residues. Sequenced: blood, either unsorted or a sorted T cell fraction (not recorded which). This receptor was taken from a human donor who was either an allogeneic HSCT recipient or a stem cell or donor lymphocyte infusion donor (not recorded which). It is not recorded whose cells these are; they may come from a transplant donor. This chain uses TRBV20-1 with TRBJ2-1; 8 bases line up with TRBD1. Written as DNA, the CDR3 is TGCAGTGCTAGAGATCGACAGGGGCCACGCTATGAGCAGTTCTTC. It codes for CSARDRQGPRYEQFF.